A single sample is the source of the 24 T cell receptor beta chains below, sequenced in a study of OX40 agonist ivuxolimab in advanced cancers. Libraries were prepared by immunoSEQ multiplex PCR; TCRdb keeps only in-frame clonotypes and omits some of them. The table records tens of thousands of clones, approximately 90% of them present only once. This sample comprised CD4+ or CD8+ T cells sorted from blood, obtained in a trial of the OX40 agonist ivuxolimab. These receptors originate from an adult with an advanced solid tumor such as melanoma, head and neck, liver or kidney cancer.

This clone was counted a few times. The V call is TRBV5-6, the J call TRBJ1-2, with 10 bases matching TRBD1. Germline CDR1 is SGHDT and CDR2 is YYEEEE. V dropped 3 bases and J dropped 8; count of bases not matched to a gene: 7. This CDR3 has 14 amino acids. CDR3 bases: TGTGCCAGCAGCTCCGGGACAGGGGACGAGGGCTACACCTTC. This sequence encodes CASSSGTGDEGYTF.

The CDR3 coding sequence is TGCGCCAGCGCCGATCCAGGGGGCGCCGGGTCAACTGAAGCTTTCTTT. As protein: CASADPGGAGSTEAFF. J is TRBJ1-1 and V is TRBV10-2, with 8 nucleotides matching TRBD1. The trim removed 8 bases at V and 5 bases at J, leaving 16 bases unmatched. Germline V lookup: CDR1 WSHSY, CDR2 SAAADI. This CDR3 is built from 16 residues.

V usage is TRBV7-6 and J usage is TRBJ1-1; D is undetermined. V dropped 2 bases and J dropped 0 bases, with 13 bases sitting between them. In germline, CDR1 is SGHVS, CDR2 FNYEAQ. This CDR3 has 16 residues. CDR3 region: CASSLHPDYMNTEAFF. The CDR3 coding sequence is TGTGCCAGCAGCTTACACCCGGATTACATGAACACTGAAGCTTTCTTT.

The gene calls are TRBV11-1 and TRBJ2-1; tentatively, D is TRBD2 (5 bases). The CDR3 loop spans 13 amino acids. Germline values: CDR1 SGHAT, CDR2 FQDESV (reference sequence). V shed 10 bases and J shed 3 bases, with 13 bases lying between them. In DNA, the CDR3 is TGTGCCACCCGTCCCCGGGGCTACAATGAGCAGTTCTTC. Translation gives CATRPRGYNEQFF.

The V gene is TRBV27, the J gene TRBJ2-1; D not certain. V gave up 3 bases and J gave up 5 bases, with 11 bases separating them. The V gene's germline CDR1 is MNHEY and CDR2 SMNVEV (reference sequence). This CDR3 contains 14 residues. CDR3 residues: CASSFSSANNEQFF. The CDR3 bases are TGTGCCAGCAGTTTTTCCAGCGCCAACAATGAGCAGTTCTTC.

The sample holds one count of this clone. The rearrangement links TRBV30 to TRBJ2-5, with D perhaps matching TRBD1 (6 bases). The ends were cut back, 7 bases at V and 5 bases at J, with 23 bases in the middle. Germline V CDR1 and CDR2: GTSNPN, SVGIG (reference sequence). The CDR3 is made up of 15 amino acids. Here the CDR3 DNA reads TGTGCCTCCTCCCTGACCGGGACACCCACGGAGACCCAGTACTTC. It codes for CASSLTGTPTETQYF.

V and J are TRBV11-2 and TRBJ2-1, with TRBD2 identical over 9 bases. J was trimmed by 5 bases and V by 1 base; bases with no gene match: 3. This CDR3 spans 15 amino acids. CDR1 and CDR2 from the germline V gene are SGHAT and FQNNGV. CDR3 sequence reads: CASSLGSGGHNEQFF. The CDR3 DNA sequence: TGTGCCAGCAGCTTAGGTAGCGGGGGACACAATGAGCAGTTCTTC.

The J gene is TRBJ2-7, the V gene TRBV23-1, with TRBD1 identical over 8 bases. TRBV23-1 is labeled an ORF, and its function is uncertain. This CDR3 has 11 amino acids. The CDR3, as DNA: TGCGCCAGCAGTCAATCTCGGGACAGGCTGGTC. Translating gives CASSQSRDRLV.

The rearrangement links TRBV5-1 to TRBJ2-5, with 7 nucleotides matching TRBD2. The ends lost 0 bases at V and 4 bases at J; junction bases unmatched: 3. CDR3 length equals 14 residues. Germline CDR1 and CDR2: SGHRS and YFSETQ. In DNA, the CDR3 is TGCGCCAGCAGCTTGGGGGGAGGGCGAGAGACCCAGTACTTC. It encodes CASSLGGGRETQYF.

The rearrangement uses TRBV6-1 and TRBJ2-1, with 7 bases matching TRBD1. The CDR3 is 16 amino acids. Germline loops: CDR1 MNHNS, CDR2 SASEGT. Trimming cost V 2 bases and J 3 bases; bases outside gene matches: 7. The CDR3 sequence: CASSEPTGVLYNEQFF. In DNA, the CDR3 is TGTGCCAGCAGTGAACCCACAGGGGTCCTCTACAATGAGCAGTTCTTC.

This clone was seen just once. The chain joins TRBV27 to TRBJ2-1; the match to TRBD2 covers 11 bases. V lost 5 bases, J lost 8 bases, and 8 bases stayed unmatched. Germline V gives CDR1 MNHEY, CDR2 SMNVEV (reference sequence). The CDR3 sequence is 15 residues long. The CDR3 is CASSHTSGRWDEQFF. The CDR3 DNA reads as TGTGCCAGCAGTCATACTAGCGGGAGATGGGATGAGCAGTTCTTC.

The chain has TRBV4-1 and TRBJ1-5, with TRBD1 matching over 10 bases. This CDR3 has 15 residues. CDR1 and CDR2 (germline): MGHRA, YSYEKL. V was clipped by 4 bases and J by 8 bases; unmatched bases: 8. The CDR3 loop reads CASSPRDRGWEPQHF. CDR3 bases: TGCGCCAGCAGCCCGCGGGACAGGGGTTGGGAGCCCCAGCATTTT.

This clone was seen only once. The chain employs TRBV7-9 and TRBJ1-5; D is uncertain. Germline CDR1 reads SEHNR; CDR2 reads FQNEAQ (reference sequence). Between the trimmed V and J ends, which lost 1 base and 6 bases, there was a span of 7 bases. CDR3 length: 13 residues. CDR3 nucleotides: TGTGCCAGCAGCTTAGGGGATAGTCAGCCCCAGCATTTT. Protein: CASSLGDSQPQHF.

The chain couples TRBV30 to TRBJ2-7, with 8 bases lining up with TRBD1. The V and J ends lost 2 bases and 3 bases, in that order; junction bases with no gene match: 6. This CDR3 spans 14 amino acids. Germline assignment: CDR1 GTSNPN and CDR2 SVGIG (reference sequence). CDR3 DNA sequence: TGTGCCTGGAGTATTGGACAGGGTTACTACGAGCAGTACTTC. Protein product: CAWSIGQGYYEQYF.

J is TRBJ2-7 and V is TRBV6-6, with D possibly matching TRBD1 (6 bases). There are 16 residues in the CDR3. Germline CDR1 and CDR2: MNHNY and SVGAGI (reference sequence). Trimming stripped 4 bases from V and 2 bases from J, with 18 bases between. In DNA, the CDR3 is TGTGCCAGCAGTTGCAAACCAAACCACAGGGCCTACGAGCAGTACGTC. Protein: CASSCKPNHRAYEQYV.

This clone was counted a few times. This chain links TRBV10-3 with TRBJ2-1, with D unclear. V was trimmed by 4 bases and J by 0 bases, leaving 10 bases between them. The CDR3 is made up of 15 amino acids. Germline V gives CDR1 ENHRY, CDR2 SYGVKD. The CDR3 loop reads CAISARDSSYNEQFF. The CDR3 DNA reads TGTGCCATCAGTGCAAGAGATAGCTCCTACAATGAGCAGTTCTTC.

The V and J genes are TRBV30 and TRBJ1-5; D remains unclear. Germline V gene lookup returns CDR1 GTSNPN and CDR2 SVGIG (reference sequence). Deletions cut 0 bases from V and 3 bases from J, with 9 bases between. The CDR3 runs 14 residues. The CDR3 coding sequence is TGTGCCTGGAGTGTAGGAGGGTACAATCAGCCCCAGCATTTT. Protein product: CAWSVGGYNQPQHF.

This clone was observed a single time. The genes are TRBV28 and TRBJ2-5; D is undetermined. This CDR3 is built from 13 residues. Germline CDR1 and CDR2: MDHEN and SYDVKM. V was cut by 1 base and J by 9 bases, with 12 bases left in between. The CDR3 DNA is TGTGCCAGCAGTTTATACCCACCGGTGGCCCAGTACTTC. This encodes CASSLYPPVAQYF.

The chain is built from TRBV29-1 and TRBJ1-3; TRBD1 is a possible D gene (6 bases). The CDR3 is made up of 13 amino acids. Germline CDR1 is SQVTM and CDR2 is ANQGSEA. The V and J ends lost 7 bases and 12 bases respectively, with 22 bases between them. CDR3 sequence (DNA): TGCAGCGCCGTCGATCCGAGCCCCAGGGGCATATATTTT. Residues: CSAVDPSPRGIYF.

This clone appeared a single time. V gene TRBV6-5 combines with J gene TRBJ1-1, with TRBD1 as a possible D gene (6 bases). From germline, CDR1 is MNHEY and CDR2 SVGAGI. Trimming stripped 2 bases from V and 5 bases from J, with 12 bases between. The CDR3 loop spans 14 amino acids. Here the CDR3 DNA reads TGTGCCAGCAGTTACACAGGGTCGAGTACTGAAGCTTTCTTT. This gives the protein CASSYTGSSTEAFF.

For this clone: No conserved phenylalanine or tryptophan is present at the end of the CDR3, so a read error is the likely explanation. V is TRBV27 and J is TRBJ1-2; D gene uncertain. The CDR3 has 13 residues. Trimming removed 3 bases from V and 2 bases from J, with 7 bases in between. Per germline, CDR1 MNHEY and CDR2 SMNVEV (reference sequence). In DNA, the CDR3 is TGTGCCAGCAGTTTTGGGCAGAACTATGGCTACACCTTA. This translates into CASSFGQNYGYTL.

J is TRBJ2-1 and V is TRBV5-1; 10 nucleotides match TRBD2. Trimming removed 0 bases from V and 0 bases from J; junction bases left unmatched: 12. From germline, CDR1 is SGHRS and CDR2 YFSETQ. This CDR3 is 20 amino acids long. As DNA, the CDR3 is TGCGCCAGCAGCTTGGGGGGAGCGGGAGGGCCTAAAAGCTCCTACAATGAGCAGTTCTTC. It specifies CASSLGGAGGPKSSYNEQFF.

V usage is TRBV11-2 and J usage is TRBJ2-1; 11 bases are a match to TRBD2. The CDR3 totals 16 residues. CDR1 and CDR2 (germline): SGHAT, FQNNGV. V was clipped by 4 bases and J by 3 bases; unmatched bases: 5. The CDR3 coding sequence is TGTGCCAGCAGCTCAACTAGCGGGAGCCTCTACAATGAGCAGTTCTTC. Its protein product is CASSSTSGSLYNEQFF.

V usage is TRBV10-3 and J usage is TRBJ2-7, with a possible D match to TRBD1 (6 bases). Trimming took off 4 bases at V and 3 bases at J, with 13 bases between the two ends. The CDR3 spans 14 residues. Germline V gives CDR1 ENHRY, CDR2 SYGVKD. CDR3 DNA sequence: TGTGCCATCAGTGGTGCAGGGGAAGGCTACGAGCAGTACTTC. Amino acid sequence: CAISGAGEGYEQYF.